The next 24 T cell receptor beta chains were all read from a single sample in a study of shared clonotypes between healthy human individuals. Data came from immunoSEQ multiplex PCR; TCRdb stores just in-frame clones and leaves some out. The repertoire holds about a million clones, with about 80% as singletons. Sequences were obtained from memory CD4+ T cells from PBMCs. Subset in this sample: CD45RA-negative fraction. These TCRs come from a young man in good health. Some clones in this sample may be carry-over from other donors' samples.

The chain has TRBV11-2 and TRBJ2-5, with 13 bases lining up with TRBD2. The CDR3 runs 15 residues. J lost 3 bases, V lost 5 bases, and 3 bases had no gene match. CDR1 and CDR2 (germline): SGHAT, FQNNGV. CDR3 sequence (DNA): TGTGCCAGCAGCCGGACTAGCGGGAGTGAAGAGACCCAGTACTTC. Its protein product is CASSRTSGSEETQYF.

The CDR3 DNA reads TGTGCCAGCAGTGAAGCGCACCCTAAAGGGCACGAGCAGTACTTC. Translating it yields CASSEAHPKGHEQYF. This chain joins TRBV2 and TRBJ2-5, with D hard to call. The J call may be incorrect, as the DNA end agrees better with TRBJ2-7. Per germline, CDR1 SNHLY and CDR2 FYNNEI. The CDR3 has 15 amino acids.

This chain links TRBV6-1 with TRBJ2-2; possibly TRBD2 for D (5 bases). Germline values: CDR1 MNHNS, CDR2 SASEGT. The ends were cut back, 6 bases at V and 1 base at J, with 12 bases in the middle. The CDR3 totals 15 residues. The CDR3 is CASRDGVGNTGELFF. CDR3 DNA: TGTGCCAGCAGGGACGGGGTCGGGAACACCGGGGAGCTGTTTTTT.

V gene TRBV6-5 combines with J gene TRBJ2-2; unclear D gene. This CDR3 is 15 amino acids long. Trimming took off 5 bases at V and 2 bases at J, with 12 bases between the two ends. Germline assignment: CDR1 MNHEY and CDR2 SVGAGI. CDR3 sequence (DNA): TGTGCCAGCAGTCCCCGGTGGACCAACACCGGGGAGCTGTTTTTT. Protein product: CASSPRWTNTGELFF.

The V call is TRBV7-8, the J call TRBJ1-4, with D unresolved. CDR1 is SGHVS and CDR2 is FQNEAQ in the germline V gene. The CDR3 contains 16 residues. V was clipped by 5 bases and J by 6 bases, with 19 bases between them. The CDR3 bases are TGTGCCAGCAGCCCGGGAGTAGGGCTGGTCGATGAAAAACTGTTTTTT. This encodes CASSPGVGLVDEKLFF.

Turning to this clone: In the same sample, other DNA sequences code for this CDR3. The chain links TRBV4-3 to TRBJ2-5; the match to TRBD1 covers 9 bases. CDR1 and CDR2 from the germline V gene are LGHNA and YSLEER. The ends lost 2 bases at V and 4 bases at J; junction bases unmatched: 5. The CDR3 has 15 amino acids. CDR3 amino acids: CASSQTGTGRETQYF. CDR3 nucleotide sequence: TGCGCCAGCAGCCAAACCGGGACAGGGAGAGAGACCCAGTACTTC.

V and J are TRBV29-1 and TRBJ1-1; TRBD1 agrees at 7 bases. Germline lookup yields CDR1 SQVTM and CDR2 ANQGSEA. The V segment lost 6 bases and the J segment 3 bases; nucleotides outside the gene matches: 7. The CDR3 sequence is 13 residues long. CDR3 loop: CSVMTGMHTEAFF. CDR3 in DNA: TGCAGCGTCATGACAGGGATGCACACTGAAGCTTTCTTT.

V and J are TRBV19 and TRBJ2-2; D is unresolved. V dropped 8 bases and J dropped 4 bases, with 8 bases sitting between them. Germline V gene data show CDR1 as LNHDA and CDR2 as SQIVND (reference sequence). There are 12 residues in the CDR3. The CDR3 nucleotides read TGTGCCAGTGGGAAGGGCACCGGGGAGCTGTTTTTT. Its protein is CASGKGTGELFF.

In regard to this clone: The sample carries other DNA sequences with the same CDR3. J is TRBJ2-5 and V is TRBV7-2; unclear D gene. Germline V lookup: CDR1 SGHTA, CDR2 FQGNSA. This CDR3 is built from 11 residues. V lost 2 bases and J lost 8, with 6 bases in between. The CDR3, as DNA: TGTGCCAGCAGCTTACTCGAAACCCAGTACTTC. It translates to CASSLLETQYF.

A note on this clone: The identical CDR3 is also encoded by other nucleotide sequences in the sample. The gene calls are TRBV9 and TRBJ2-7; D might be TRBD1 (7 bases). The CDR3 is 15 residues long. V was cut by 0 bases and J by 2 bases, with 12 bases left in between. CDR1 is SGDLS, CDR2 YYNGEE, per germline. CDR3 DNA: TGTGCCAGCAGCGTAGGTCAGGGGGGCACCTACGAGCAGTACTTC. Protein product: CASSVGQGGTYEQYF.

This chain uses TRBV18 with TRBJ2-1; weak D call: TRBD2 (6 bases). V was clipped by 2 bases and J by 8 bases, with 19 bases between them. In germline, CDR1 is KGHSH, CDR2 LQKENI. This CDR3 region has 16 residues. This CDR3 reads CASSPGPGAGQDEQFF. The CDR3 region has the DNA TGTGCCAGCTCACCAGGCCCGGGAGCGGGTCAAGATGAGCAGTTCTTC.

The chain combines TRBV5-1 with TRBJ2-5, with D possibly matching TRBD2 (6 bases). Germline CDR1 SGHRS, CDR2 YFSETQ. The CDR3 sequence is 18 residues long. V was trimmed by 0 bases and J by 2 bases, leaving 20 bases between them. CDR3 residues: CASSLELRGGNQQETQYF. The DNA of the CDR3 is TGCGCCAGCAGCTTGGAGCTTCGGGGCGGGAACCAACAAGAGACCCAGTACTTC.

The genes are TRBV4-2 and TRBJ2-1; 8 positions agree with TRBD1. The CDR3 consists of 16 residues. The V gene end was trimmed by 0 bases and the J gene end by 3 bases; junction bases not matched to a gene: 4. Germline-derived CDR1 and CDR2 are LGHNA and YNFKEQ. CDR3 in DNA: TGTGCCAGCAGCCAAGACAGGGACAGGATCTACAATGAGCAGTTCTTC. Translation gives CASSQDRDRIYNEQFF.

This clone was observed a single time. The rearrangement links TRBV6-1 to TRBJ2-7; TRBD2 agrees at 14 bases. Losses at the gene ends were 6 bases for V and 2 bases for J; bases not matched to a gene: 3. The CDR3 runs to 15 residues. Germline values: CDR1 MNHNS, CDR2 SASEGT. The CDR3: CASRPGLAGAYEQYF. The CDR3 DNA sequence: TGTGCCAGCAGACCGGGACTAGCGGGAGCCTACGAGCAGTACTTC.

The rearrangement joins TRBV6-5 to TRBJ2-5; D possibly corresponds to TRBD2 (5 bases). V lost 0 bases, J lost 1 base, and 9 bases lay in between. Germline V gene lookup returns CDR1 MNHEY and CDR2 SVGAGI. The CDR3 length is 15 residues. DNA of the CDR3: TGTGCCAGCAGTTACTCGACGGGGTTCCAAGAGACCCAGTACTTC. Its protein product is CASSYSTGFQETQYF.

The chain recombines TRBV28 with TRBJ2-3; possible D gene TRBD1, 6 bases. Germline V gives CDR1 MDHEN, CDR2 SYDVKM. The V end was cut by 6 bases, the J end by 5 bases, with 15 bases between. The CDR3 covers 14 residues. The DNA of the CDR3 is TGTGCCAGCAGCCTGGGACAAAGGGTAGATACGCAGTATTTT. The encoded protein is CASSLGQRVDTQYF. Variable domain in full (rest from reference TRBV28 and TRBJ2-3): DVKVTQSSRYLVKRTGEKVFLECVQDMDHENMFWYRQDPGLGLRLIYFSYDVKMKEKGDIPEGYSVSREKKERFSLILESASTNQTSMYLCASSLGQRVDTQYFGPGTRLTVL.

The J gene is TRBJ2-3, the V gene TRBV5-1; D may be TRBD1 (6 bases). The germline gives CDR1 SGHRS, CDR2 YFSETQ. The CDR3 is made up of 14 amino acids. Trimming took off 0 bases at V and 9 bases at J, with 14 bases between the two ends. CDR3 nucleotide sequence: TGCGCCAGCAGCTTGGTCACAGGGAACCCCACGCAGTATTTT. It specifies CASSLVTGNPTQYF.

The V gene is TRBV5-4, the J gene TRBJ2-7; D is possibly TRBD1 (6 bases). Germline V CDR1 and CDR2: SGHNT, YYREEE (reference sequence). CDR3 size: 15 residues. The ends were cut back, 0 bases at V and 6 bases at J, with 16 bases in the middle. CDR3 DNA: TGTGCCAGCAGCTTGGGTCACGTACAGGGTTCCGAGCAGTACTTC. Its translation is CASSLGHVQGSEQYF. The full variable domain, completed using reference TRBV5-4 and TRBJ2-7, is ETGVTQSPTHLIKTRGQQVTLRCSSQSGHNTVSWYQQALGQGPQFIFQYYREEENGRGNFPPRFSGLQFPNYSSELNVNALELDDSALYLCASSLGHVQGSEQYFGPGTRLTVT.

This clone has just one count. The J gene is TRBJ2-7, the V gene TRBV27, with D perhaps matching TRBD1 (5 bases). CDR3 length: 12 residues. From germline, CDR1 is MNHEY and CDR2 SMNVEV (reference sequence). Between the trimmed V and J ends, which lost 5 bases and 1 base, there was a span of 6 bases. CDR3 sequence (DNA): TGTGCCAGCAGTGACAGTTCCTACGAGCAGTACTTC. This translates into CASSDSSYEQYF.

Notes on this clone: A single base is all that separates this from a far larger clone, so a read error is likely. V usage is TRBV11-2 and J usage is TRBJ2-3; 7 bases align to TRBD2. The CDR3 length is 15 residues. Per the germline V gene, CDR1 is SGHAT and CDR2 is FQNNGV. The CDR3 DNA is TGTGCCAGCAGCTTTTGGGGGGGTTCTCCAGATACGCAGTGTTTT. This sequence encodes CASSFWGGSPDTQCF.

This clone was recorded only once. The gene calls are TRBV28 and TRBJ2-7; TRBD2 aligns across 8 bases. Per the germline V gene, CDR1 is MDHEN and CDR2 is SYDVKM. CDR3 length: 15 residues. V was pared by 5 bases and J by 11 bases, with 17 bases of the junction left unmatched. The CDR3 coding sequence is TGTGCCAGCAGTACAGGGACAAACCGAGGGACTAGGAAGTACTTC. Its translation is CASSTGTNRGTRKYF.

The chain links TRBV29-1 to TRBJ1-1; D remains unclear. Germline values: CDR1 SQVTM, CDR2 ANQGSEA. Trimming removed 2 bases at V and 2 bases at J, with 12 bases between. The CDR3 has 14 residues. The CDR3 nucleotides are TGCAGCGTTGAACAAATCAAAAGAAACACTGAAGCTTTCTTT. Translation gives CSVEQIKRNTEAFF.

This clone was observed once. This chain joins TRBV28 and TRBJ2-7; D possibly matches TRBD1 or TRBD2 (5 bases each). The CDR3 is 15 residues long. Trimming pared 6 bases from V and 3 bases from J, leaving 18 bases between. Looked up from germline, CDR1 is MDHEN and CDR2 is SYDVKM. In nucleotides, the CDR3 is TGTGCCAGCAGCCTAAACCGGGGCGGTGGCTACGAGCAGTACTTC. Amino acids: CASSLNRGGGYEQYF.

The V call is TRBV30, the J call TRBJ1-1, with a possible D match to TRBD1 (6 bases). The CDR3 extends over 13 amino acids. V shed 0 bases and J shed 5 bases, with 10 bases lying between them. Germline V gives CDR1 GTSNPN, CDR2 SVGIG (reference sequence). CDR3 coding DNA: TGTGCCTGGAGTGTCGCAGGGGAAACTGAAGCTTTCTTT. Translation gives CAWSVAGETEAFF.